Listed below are T cell receptor beta chains from one sample, sequenced in a study of cytomegalovirus exposure and HLA in healthy donors. Method: immunoSEQ multiplex PCR; TCRdb's copy keeps in-frame clones and lacks some. The data hold about 130,000 clones, with approximately 81% observed a single time. Sequencing was performed on PBMCs. These receptor sequences come from a man younger than 30 in good health and CMV-seronegative. The CDR3 runs from the conserved cysteine through the conserved F or W. Each record gives: CDR3 length, J gene, V gene, D gene, clone size, CDR3 DNA, CDR3 protein. A D gene is named only where the DNA matches it firmly. The size entry is marked missing in some rows and otherwise reads once, few, many or a size class.

12 | TRBJ1-1 | TRBV6-5 | NA | few | TGTGCCAGCAGTTTCAGGGGCACTGAAGCTTTCTTT | CASSFRGTEAFF
18 | TRBJ2-3 | TRBV5-1 | TRBD2 | few | TGCGCCAGCAGCTTGGCCTTAAGACTAGCGGAGGGCACAGATACGCAGTATTTT | CASSLALRLAEGTDTQYF
20 | TRBJ2-1 | TRBV27 | TRBD2 | NA | TGTGCCAGCAGAATTATCGGGGGACTAGCGACGGGGTCATCCTACAATGAGCAGTTCTTC | CASRIIGGLATGSSYNEQFF
16 | TRBJ2-3 | TRBV13 | TRBD2 | few | TGTGCCAGCAGCTTACAGCGGGAGAGGGTCACAGATACGCAGTATTTT | CASSLQRERVTDTQYF
13 | TRBJ2-4 | TRBV6-6 | TRBD1 | NA | TGTGCCAGCAGCTGGGACAGTGAAAACATTCAGTACTTC | CASSWDSENIQYF
14 | TRBJ1-1 | TRBV7-9 | NA | NA | TGTGCCGTGATGGGGGGGGGCGCAGACACTGAAGCTTTCTTT | CAVMGGGADTEAFF
16 | TRBJ1-5 | TRBV4-1 | NA | NA | TGCGCCAGCAGCCAAGAAGGGAGGGGGAGCAATCAGCCCCAGCATTTT | CASSQEGRGSNQPQHF
14 | TRBJ1-2 | TRBV11-2 | NA | NA | TGTGCCAGCAGCTCCCCGCGTTCCACGTATGGCTACACCTTC | CASSSPRSTYGYTF
15 | TRBJ1-1 | TRBV30 | TRBD1 | NA | TGTGCCTGGAATCCCTCAACGACAGGGGACGCAAAAGCTTTCTTT | CAWNPSTTGDAKAFF
15 | TRBJ2-5 | TRBV2 | NA | NA | TGTGCCAGCAGTGAGTCGGGACTCGCGGTAAAGACCCAGTACTTC | CASSESGLAVKTQYF
15 | TRBJ1-1 | TRBV6-4 | TRBD1 | NA | TGTGCCAGCAGTGAGGGACAGGGGAGAAACACTGAAGCTTTCTTT | CASSEGQGRNTEAFF
12 | TRBJ2-1 | TRBV5-1 | TRBD2 | NA | TGCGCCAGCAGGTCTAGCGGGAGCGTGCAGTTCTTC | CASRSSGSVQFF
15 | TRBJ2-7 | TRBV28 | NA | NA | TGTGCCAGCAGCGAAGTTGGAGGGAGTCGGTACGAGCAGTACTTC | CASSEVGGSRYEQYF
16 | TRBJ2-1 | TRBV15 | TRBD2 | NA | TGTGCCACCAGCCCTCTAGCGGGAGGCTCCTACAATGAGCAGTTCTTC | CATSPLAGGSYNEQFF
13 | TRBJ2-5 | TRBV11-1 | NA | NA | TGTGCCAGCAGCTTAGTCGAGAGAGAGACCCAGTACTTC | CASSLVERETQYF
15 | TRBJ2-1 | TRBV5-1 | TRBD2 | NA | TGCGCCAGCAGCTTGGAGGCTAGCGGTTACAATGAGCAGTTCTTC | CASSLEASGYNEQFF
17 | TRBJ1-1 | TRBV5-6 | NA | few | TGTGCCAGCAGCTTGGAGGGGTCCTCCAAGATGAACACTGAAGCTTTCTTT | CASSLEGSSKMNTEAFF
16 | TRBJ2-4 | TRBV4-2 | TRBD1 | NA | TGTGCCAGCAGCCAAGGTGGACAGGGGTGGGAAAACATTCAGTACTTC | CASSQGGQGWENIQYF
15 | TRBJ1-5 | TRBV18 | TRBD1 | NA | TGTGCCAGCTCACCCGACAGGGGGCCCCATCAGCCCCAGCATTTT | CASSPDRGPHQPQHF
16 | TRBJ2-3 | TRBV7-9 | NA | few | TGTGCCAGCAGCCAAGAGGAGGGGTACCCCACAGATACGCAGTATTTT | CASSQEEGYPTDTQYF
18 | TRBJ2-1 | TRBV30 | TRBD2 | once | TGTGCCTGGAAACCGGGACTAGCCGGGAGTCGGGCCTACAATGAGCAGTTCTTC | CAWKPGLAGSRAYNEQFF
13 | TRBJ1-1 | TRBV6-5 | NA | once | TGTGCCAGCAATACGGGGAGGAACACTGAAGCTTTCTTT | CASNTGRNTEAFF
14 | TRBJ1-4 | TRBV5-8 | NA | NA | TGTGCCAGCAGGGCGGACACCGTAAGGGAAAAACTGTTTTTT | CASRADTVREKLFF
14 | TRBJ1-5 | TRBV6-5 | TRBD1 | NA | TGTGCCAGCAGACCCGGGACAGGCTCTCAGCCCCAGCATTTT | CASRPGTGSQPQHF